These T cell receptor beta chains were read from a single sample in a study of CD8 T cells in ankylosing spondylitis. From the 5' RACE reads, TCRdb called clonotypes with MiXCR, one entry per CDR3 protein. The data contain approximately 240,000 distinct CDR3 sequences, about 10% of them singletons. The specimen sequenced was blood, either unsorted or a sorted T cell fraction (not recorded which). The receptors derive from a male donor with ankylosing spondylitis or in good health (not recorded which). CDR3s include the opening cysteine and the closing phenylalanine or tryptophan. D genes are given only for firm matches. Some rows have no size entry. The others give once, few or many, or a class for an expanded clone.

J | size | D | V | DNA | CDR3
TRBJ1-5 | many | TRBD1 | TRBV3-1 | TGTGCCAGCAGCCTCGGACAGGCTAGCAATCAGCCCCAGCATTTT | CASSLGQASNQPQHF
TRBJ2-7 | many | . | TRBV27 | TGTGCCAGCAGTAAACCGGGGGAACAGTACGAGCAGTACTTC | CASSKPGEQYEQYF
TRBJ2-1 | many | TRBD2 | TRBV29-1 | TGCAGCGTCCGGACTAGCGATTACAATGAGCAGTTCTTC | CSVRTSDYNEQFF
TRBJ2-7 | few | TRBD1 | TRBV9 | TGTGCCAGCAGCGCGGGCCCCCGGGACAGCCCCTACGAGCAGTACTTC | CASSAGPRDSPYEQYF
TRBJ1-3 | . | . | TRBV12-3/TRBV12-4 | TGTGCCAGCAGCTCCAAGGGAAACACCATATATTTT | CASSSKGNTIYF
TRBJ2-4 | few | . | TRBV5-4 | TGTGCCAGCAGTCAAGGGGGGTTTGTGGACATTCAGTACTTC | CASSQGGFVDIQYF
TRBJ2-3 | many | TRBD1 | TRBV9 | TGTGCCAGCAGCGTAGCGACAGGGCGAGGAGATACGCAGTATTTT | CASSVATGRGDTQYF
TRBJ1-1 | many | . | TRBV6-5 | TGTGCCAGCAGTTTCCTCGGCCCGGGGACTGAAGCTTTCTTT | CASSFLGPGTEAFF
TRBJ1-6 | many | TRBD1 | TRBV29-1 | TGCAGCGTTGGACCCCCGGGACAGGTGTCTTATTCACCCCTCCACTTT | CSVGPPGQVSYSPLHF
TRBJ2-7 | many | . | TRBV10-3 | TGTGCCATCAGTGAACGTGGTACCGTTTACGAGCAGTACTTC | CAISERGTVYEQYF
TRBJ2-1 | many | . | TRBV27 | TGTGCCAGCAGTTTAAGACACTGGCGGGCCCCACTTTCCTACAATGAGCAGTTCTTC | CASSLRHWRAPLSYNEQFF
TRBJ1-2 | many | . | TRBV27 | TGTGCCAGCAGTGCTAACTCGGCAAGATCTAACTATGGCTACACCTTC | CASSANSARSNYGYTF
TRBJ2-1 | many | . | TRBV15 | TGTGCCACCAGCAGCTCCCATTGGGGGAATGAGCAGTTCTTC | CATSSSHWGNEQFF
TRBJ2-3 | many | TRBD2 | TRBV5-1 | TGCGCCAGCAGCTTGGGACTAGCGGGGGCCGCTTACACAGATACGCAGTATTTT | CASSLGLAGAAYTDTQYF
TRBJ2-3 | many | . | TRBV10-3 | TGTGCCATCTCCCGGGGGGCCGGGGCAGATACGCAGTATTTT | CAISRGAGADTQYF
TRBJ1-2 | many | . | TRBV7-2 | TGTGCCAGCAGCGTGGGTGGGATGAGCTATGGCTACACCTTC | CASSVGGMSYGYTF
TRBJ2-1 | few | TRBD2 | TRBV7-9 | TGTGCCAGCAGCAATAAGTTAGCGGGAGGGCCAGGGAATGAGCAGTTCTTC | CASSNKLAGGPGNEQFF
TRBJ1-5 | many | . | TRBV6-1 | TGTGCCAGCAAGAGAGGACCTAGCAATCAGCCCCAGCATTTT | CASKRGPSNQPQHF
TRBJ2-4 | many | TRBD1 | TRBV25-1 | TGTGCCAGCAGTTCAGGGGGCCAAGGAAACATTCAGTACTTC | CASSSGGQGNIQYF
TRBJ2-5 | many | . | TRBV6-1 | TGTGCCAGCAGTCGAGGACAGACCCCGTACCAAGAGACCCAGTACTTC | CASSRGQTPYQETQYF
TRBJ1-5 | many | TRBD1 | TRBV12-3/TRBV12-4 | TGTGCCAGCCGGCGGACAGGGAGCGGCAATCAGCCCCAGCATTTT | CASRRTGSGNQPQHF
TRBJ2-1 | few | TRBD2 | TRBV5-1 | TGCGCCAGCAGCTCCGCGGGGGGGACCTTCAATGAGCAGTTCTTC | CASSSAGGTFNEQFF
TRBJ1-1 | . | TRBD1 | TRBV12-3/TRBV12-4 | TGTGCCAGTAGGACCGACAGGGCCCCCGAAGTTTTCTTT | CASRTDRAPEVFF
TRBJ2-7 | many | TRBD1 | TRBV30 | TGTGCCTGGACGACAGGGGGAGCGGAGCAGTACTTC | CAWTTGGAEQYF
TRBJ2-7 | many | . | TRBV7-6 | TGTGCCAGCAGCTTAATCGACAACGGGAGTAACCACTACGAGCAGTACTTC | CASSLIDNGSNHYEQYF
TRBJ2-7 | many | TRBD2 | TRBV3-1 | TGTGCCAGCAGCCAGCGGGGGACCCACGAGCAGTACTTC | CASSQRGTHEQYF
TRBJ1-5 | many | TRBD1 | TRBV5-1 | TGCGCCAGCAGCTTGCAGGGGGGAAATCAGCCCCAGCATTTT | CASSLQGGNQPQHF
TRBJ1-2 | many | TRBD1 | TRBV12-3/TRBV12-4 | TGTGCCAGCAGTCGTTGGGACAGATCTTATGGCTACACCTTC | CASSRWDRSYGYTF
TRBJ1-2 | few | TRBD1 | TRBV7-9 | TGTGCCAGCAGCTCCCAGCAACAGGGGAATAATGGCTACACCTTC | CASSSQQQGNNGYTF